These 30 T cell receptor beta chains came from one sample sequenced in a study of technical replicates of blood from several donors. The method was immunoSEQ multiplex PCR; TCRdb's version includes in-frame clones alone and lacks a portion of them. The table has some 70,000 clones, roughly 92% seen once. Sample: PBMCs. These receptors came from a human donor in good health. Some clones in this sample may be carry-over from other donors' samples.

This sequence joins TRBV20-1 and TRBJ2-5; D call uncertain. Germline V gene data show CDR1 as DFQATT and CDR2 as SNEGSKA (reference sequence). The CDR3 consists of 11 residues. V was pared by 1 base and J by 5 bases, with 5 bases between. The CDR3 DNA is TGCAGTGCTAGAGGCGAGGAGACCCAGTACTTC. This gives the protein CSARGEETQYF.

V usage is TRBV6-1 and J usage is TRBJ2-7; 8 bases line up with TRBD2. Germline V gene lookup returns CDR1 MNHNS and CDR2 SASEGT. V lost 0 bases, J lost 0 bases, and 1 base stayed unmatched. The CDR3 contains 15 residues. The CDR3 region is CASSEAGTSSYEQYF. The CDR3 DNA sequence: TGTGCCAGCAGTGAAGCGGGGACTAGCTCCTACGAGCAGTACTTC.

V is TRBV7-2 and J is TRBJ2-5, with 12 positions matching TRBD2. The germline V gene encodes CDR1 SGHTA and CDR2 FQGNSA. The J segment lost 4 bases and the V segment lost 1 base, leaving 4 bases of the junction unmatched. The CDR3 has 16 residues. CDR3 DNA sequence: TGTGCCAGCAGCTTAGTACTAGCGGGGGGTAGAGAGACCCAGTACTTC. Its translation: CASSLVLAGGRETQYF. The entire variable domain, with the rest obtained from reference TRBV7-2 and TRBJ2-5, is as follows: GAGVSQSPSNKVTEKGKDVELRCDPISGHTALYWYRQSLGQGLEFLIYFQGNSAPDKSGLPSDRFSAERTGGSVSTLTIQRTQQEDSAVYLCASSLVLAGGRETQYFGPGTRLLVL.

As for this clone: The germline gene is not matched at one end of the junction; a read error may be the cause. The gene calls are TRBV6-5 and TRBJ1-6, with TRBD1 matching 8 bases. The CDR3 is made up of 14 amino acids. Germline CDR1 reads MNHEY; CDR2 reads SVGAGI. In DNA, the CDR3 is TGTGCCAGCAGTAAGGACAGGGTGAATTTACCCCTCCACTTT. Translating it yields CASSKDRVNLPLHF.

This chain uses TRBV28 with TRBJ2-7; a possible D gene is TRBD2 (7 bases). V lost 7 bases, J lost 8 bases, and 18 bases lay in between. The germline V gene encodes CDR1 MDHEN and CDR2 SYDVKM. This CDR3 region has 13 residues. The CDR3 DNA reads TGTGCCAGCAACTTAATAAGGGGGGGGAAGCAGTACTTC. As protein: CASNLIRGGKQYF.

The chain couples TRBV2 to TRBJ1-1; TRBD1 aligns across 9 bases. This CDR3 has 13 residues. V was pared by 8 bases and J by 4 bases, with 5 bases of the junction left unmatched. Germline-derived CDR1 and CDR2 are SNHLY and FYNNEI. CDR3 in amino acids: CASLGQGVTEAFF. The CDR3 DNA sequence: TGTGCCAGCTTGGGACAGGGCGTCACTGAAGCTTTCTTT.

The V gene is TRBV7-6, the J gene TRBJ2-1; tentatively, D is TRBD2 (6 bases). CDR3 length: 15 residues. CDR1 and CDR2 from the germline V gene are SGHVS and FNYEAQ. Trimming removed 1 base at V and 4 bases at J, with 11 bases between. The CDR3 sequence: CASSLVGLPYNEQFF. The CDR3 coding sequence is TGTGCCAGCAGCTTAGTAGGACTACCATACAATGAGCAGTTCTTC.

The gene calls are TRBV4-3 and TRBJ2-5; TRBD2 matches 11 bases. The V gene's germline CDR1 is LGHNA and CDR2 YSLEER. This CDR3 contains 17 residues. Trimming took 0 bases from V and 5 from J; bases not matched to a gene: 8. The CDR3 sequence is CASSQEAVLAGEETQYF. The CDR3 nucleotides are TGCGCCAGCAGCCAAGAGGCGGTACTAGCGGGGGAGGAGACCCAGTACTTC.

The CDR3 sequence: CASSPHSGSYEQYF. In DNA, the CDR3 is TGCGCCAGCAGCCCTCACTCGGGATCCTACGAGCAGTACTTC. The J gene is TRBJ2-7, the V gene TRBV4-3, with a possible D match to TRBD2 (5 bases). Trimming stripped 4 bases from V and 1 base from J, with 11 bases between. Germline-derived CDR1 and CDR2 are LGHNA and YSLEER. This CDR3 comprises 14 residues.

The chain joins TRBV28 to TRBJ1-2; D call uncertain. The CDR3 is 12 residues long. The germline V gene has CDR1 MDHEN and CDR2 SYDVKM. V lost 1 base and J 5 bases, leaving 5 bases between the germline ends. CDR3: CASSLSLYGYTF. Written as DNA, the CDR3 is TGTGCCAGCAGTTTATCCTTGTATGGCTACACCTTC.

The chain couples TRBV6-1 to TRBJ2-5; D is perhaps TRBD2 (6 bases). Looked up from germline, CDR1 is MNHNS and CDR2 is SASEGT. The V end lost 6 bases, the J end lost 1 base, and 15 bases lay between the germline ends. The CDR3 contains 15 residues. The CDR3 DNA sequence: TGTGCCAGCAGCAACGACGGGGGTCCCCAAGAGACCCAGTACTTC. Translating gives CASSNDGGPQETQYF.

The chain uses TRBV30 and TRBJ2-3, with 14 positions matching TRBD2. CDR1 and CDR2 (germline): GTSNPN, SVGIG (reference sequence). The CDR3 spans 17 residues. The junction had 9 bases not matched to a gene; V was cut back by 3 bases and J by 4 bases. The CDR3 sequence is CAWSRGLAGARSDTQYF. The CDR3 DNA follows: TGTGCCTGGAGCAGGGGACTAGCGGGAGCGAGGTCAGATACGCAGTATTTT.

V usage is TRBV5-1 and J usage is TRBJ2-1; 11 nucleotides align to TRBD2. The CDR3 has 15 amino acids. Germline loops: CDR1 SGHRS, CDR2 YFSETQ. J gave up 7 bases and V 4 bases, and 7 bases lay outside the gene matches. CDR3 DNA: TGCGCCAGCAGCCTCCTAGCGGGGGGTTTTAATGAGCAGTTCTTC. This encodes CASSLLAGGFNEQFF.

This chain connects TRBV18 to TRBJ2-7; 9 bases fit TRBD2. The trim removed 7 bases at V and 5 bases at J, leaving 12 bases unmatched. This CDR3 comprises 15 residues. Germline V gene lookup returns CDR1 KGHSH and CDR2 LQKENI. CDR3 coding DNA: TGTGCCAGCTTATTAATTAGCGGGAGTGGGAACGAGCAGTACTTC. Translation: CASLLISGSGNEQYF.

The chain links TRBV6-5 to TRBJ1-1; D is unclear. Germline V gene sequence: CDR1 MNHEY, CDR2 SVGAGI. The CDR3 contains 15 residues. V shed 0 bases and J shed 4 bases, with 12 bases lying between them. CDR3: CASSYSTQAITEAFF. CDR3 nucleotide sequence: TGTGCCAGCAGTTACTCGACGCAGGCAATCACTGAAGCTTTCTTT.

The chain is built from TRBV5-5 and TRBJ2-7; TRBD2 matches at 7 bases. This CDR3 is 15 amino acids long. CDR1 is SGHKS and CDR2 is YYEKEE in the germline V gene (reference sequence). After removal of 5 bases from V and 0 bases from J, the junction contained 8 bases not matched to a gene. The CDR3 DNA reads TGTGCCAGCAGGGCTCTAGCGGAGAGCTCCTACGAGCAGTACTTC. This translates into CASRALAESSYEQYF.

The rearrangement uses TRBV14 and TRBJ1-2, with D tentatively TRBD1 (6 bases). The V gene lost 6 bases and the J gene lost 4 bases, with 18 bases spanning the gap. CDR1 is SGHDN, CDR2 FVKESK, per germline. The CDR3 contains 15 residues. The CDR3 sequence is CASSPFSDRTYGYTF. Written as DNA, the CDR3 is TGTGCCAGCAGTCCCTTCTCCGACAGGACCTATGGCTACACCTTC.

The chain has TRBV7-2 and TRBJ2-7; weak D call: TRBD1 (5 bases). The CDR3 runs 13 residues. With 3 bases removed from V and 4 bases from J, the gap between germline ends came to 10 bases. Germline CDR1 SGHTA, CDR2 FQGNSA. CDR3 DNA: TGTGCCAGCAGCTTCACAGGTGGATACGAGCAGTACTTC. Translated, it gives CASSFTGGYEQYF.

The chain joins TRBV27 to TRBJ2-7; possibly TRBD2 for D (7 bases). Germline V gene sequence: CDR1 MNHEY, CDR2 SMNVEV (reference sequence). The CDR3 totals 12 residues. V shed 2 bases and J shed 7 bases, with 9 bases lying between them. In DNA, the CDR3 is TGTGCCAGCAGTTTAAGGGGGGGAGAGCAGTACTTC. Translated, it gives CASSLRGGEQYF.

The chain employs TRBV7-2 and TRBJ2-1, with 7 bases fitting TRBD2. Germline assignment: CDR1 SGHTA and CDR2 FQGNSA. Unmatched junction bases numbered 13, after V lost 4 bases and J lost 4 bases. This CDR3 has 17 amino acids. The CDR3: CASSSPRLASGYNEQFF. The DNA for the CDR3 is TGTGCCAGCAGCTCCCCCCGGTTGGCTAGCGGTTACAATGAGCAGTTCTTC. The whole variable domain, remainder taken from reference TRBV7-2 and TRBJ2-1, is GAGVSQSPSNKVTEKGKDVELRCDPISGHTALYWYRQSLGQGLEFLIYFQGNSAPDKSGLPSDRFSAERTGGSVSTLTIQRTQQEDSAVYLCASSSPRLASGYNEQFFGPGTRLTVL.

The chain combines TRBV7-9 with TRBJ1-2; maybe TRBD1 (5 bases). V was pared by 3 bases and J by 4 bases, with 9 bases between. Germline CDR1 SEHNR, CDR2 FQNEAQ (reference sequence). This CDR3 spans 13 amino acids. In nucleotides, the CDR3 is TGTGCCAGCAGCTTCAGGGCAGGCTATGGCTACACCTTC. Translated, it gives CASSFRAGYGYTF.

The chain couples TRBV23-1 to TRBJ1-1; no reliable D call. TRBV23-1 is designated an ORF whose function remains uncertain. Trimming took off 1 base at V and 3 bases at J, with 12 bases between the two ends. The CDR3 has 15 amino acids. The CDR3 sequence is CASSQFGGEYTEAFF. Written as DNA, the CDR3 is TGCGCCAGCAGTCAATTCGGTGGGGAGTACACTGAAGCTTTCTTT.

This clone was picked up a small number of times. J is TRBJ2-7 and V is TRBV7-9; D is undetermined. Germline CDR1 SEHNR, CDR2 FQNEAQ (reference sequence). Trimming removed 5 bases from V and 2 bases from J, with 13 bases in between. This CDR3 spans 14 amino acids. The CDR3 loop is CASSPRLLTYEQYF. The CDR3 DNA sequence: TGTGCCAGCAGCCCGCGACTCCTTACCTACGAGCAGTACTTC.

The chain carries TRBV10-3 and TRBJ2-1; 15 positions agree with TRBD2. The J segment lost 5 bases and the V segment lost 10 bases, leaving 9 bases of the junction unmatched. Germline CDR1 and CDR2: ENHRY and SYGVKD. The CDR3 is 16 amino acids. The CDR3 nucleotides read TGTGCCAACTCAAGGACTAGCGGGGGGGCGGACAATGAGCAGTTCTTC. Amino acid sequence: CANSRTSGGADNEQFF.

The V and J genes are TRBV5-1 and TRBJ2-1; D remains unclear. Trimming stripped 2 bases from V and 2 bases from J, with 8 bases between. The germline V gene encodes CDR1 SGHRS and CDR2 YFSETQ. This CDR3 has 14 residues. In DNA form, the CDR3 reads TGCGCCAGCAGCTTATACGGTACCTACAATGAGCAGTTCTTC. Translated: CASSLYGTYNEQFF.

This clone occurred once. V is TRBV7-2 and J is TRBJ2-1; D may be TRBD1 (5 bases). The CDR3 runs 15 residues. Germline CDR1 and CDR2: SGHTA and FQGNSA. Trimming stripped 5 bases from V and 0 bases from J, with 11 bases between. CDR3 in amino acids: CASSEQAISYNEQFF. As DNA, the CDR3 is TGTGCCAGCAGCGAACAGGCGATCTCCTACAATGAGCAGTTCTTC.

This rearrangement joins TRBV10-2 to TRBJ2-7, with D maybe TRBD1 (6 bases). The length of the CDR3 is 12 residues. Looked up from germline, CDR1 is WSHSY and CDR2 is SAAADI. Between the trimmed V and J ends, which lost 8 bases and 2 bases, there was a span of 10 bases. The CDR3 loop reads CASSGVPYEQYF. DNA for the CDR3: TGCGCCAGCTCAGGGGTCCCCTACGAGCAGTACTTC.

This clone has just one count. The genes are TRBV2 and TRBJ2-7; maybe TRBD1 (6 bases). Per the germline V gene, CDR1 is SNHLY and CDR2 is FYNNEI. There are 12 residues in the CDR3. The CDR3 sequence: CGSGQPNYEQYF. CDR3 bases: TGTGGTTCGGGACAACCAAACTACGAGCAGTACTTC.

The rearrangement uses TRBV6-6 and TRBJ1-2; 7 bases are a match to TRBD1. This CDR3 spans 13 amino acids. The V segment lost 6 bases and the J segment 7 bases; nucleotides outside the gene matches: 8. The V gene's germline CDR1 is MNHNY and CDR2 SVGAGI (reference sequence). The CDR3 reads CASSRTGEGGYTF. CDR3 nucleotide sequence: TGTGCCAGCAGCCGAACAGGGGAAGGTGGCTACACCTTC.

Only a few counts were recorded for this clone. The chain carries TRBV10-3 and TRBJ1-2; 8 bases line up with TRBD1. Trimming took 6 bases from V and 8 from J; bases not matched to a gene: 8. The CDR3 consists of 13 residues. Germline V gives CDR1 ENHRY, CDR2 SYGVKD. In DNA, the CDR3 is TGTGCCATCAGCCCTGGACAGGGTGGCGGCTACACCTTC. This gives the protein CAISPGQGGGYTF.